The source of this T cell receptor beta chain is a study of CD4+ T cells in melanoma (dated by TCRdb to 2022 to 2024). Broadly, across the study: The study examined neoantigen-specific CD4+ T cells in human melanoma. What the study reported, not specific to this receptor: Neoantigen-specific CD4+ T cells were reported to be correlated with the function of CD8+ T cells, macrophages and B cells. Neoantigen-specific CD4+ T cells in melanoma were reported to show diverse differentiation states.

Patients with melanoma were used as donors. This clone was recorded once. Its antigen remains undetermined. No base quality values were provided; no much bigger clone lies one nucleotide off. Library method: the immunoSEQ multiplex PCR assay. Entries here come from immuneACCESS through TCRdb and include only in-frame sequences with V and J called. Some clones fail to appear in such tables; in the studies checked, an unresolved V gene covers under half of the shortfall, and the cause of the remainder is unknown. For this sample there are 110,000 to 150,000 clones; 85% to 95% appear just once. Clones ranked in the top ten supply less than 2% of the sample. Trimming takes 6 bases from V and 7 bases from J, and the germline ends sit 10 bases apart. From the cysteine up to the phenylalanine, the CDR3 has a length of 12 residues. Here the CDR3 DNA is all that survives: 36 bases in frame from base 1. CDR1 LNHDA and CDR2 SQIVND were looked up in the germline V gene (reference sequence).

The chain was built from TRBV19 and TRBJ2-1; no D gene can be assigned with confidence. The sequence derives from a human donor with melanoma. The CDR3: CASSTVSNEQFF. The nucleotide sequence is given as TGTGCCAGTAGCACCGTCTCTAATGAGCAGTTCTTC.